Each of the 4 T cell receptor beta chains below was sequenced from the same sample in a study of shared clonotypes between healthy human individuals. The repertoire was sequenced with immunoSEQ multiplex PCR; TCRdb's copy has only in-frame clones and lacks some. The sample shows about 710,000 clones, approximately 72% of them seen only once. Sequencing used memory CD4+ T cells sorted from blood. As to subset: CD45RA-negative fraction. These receptors came from a woman aged 25 to 39 in good health.

Notes on this clone: The same CDR3 also results from other DNA sequences found in this sample. V gene TRBV5-1 combines with J gene TRBJ2-7, with 9 bases identical to TRBD1. The J segment lost 6 bases and the V segment lost 0 bases, leaving 7 bases of the junction unmatched. The CDR3 has 15 amino acids. CDR1 and CDR2 (germline): SGHRS, YFSETQ. The CDR3 bases are TGCGCCAGCAGCTTGGGGGACAGGGATTCCCCCGAGCAGTACTTC. Translation gives CASSLGDRDSPEQYF.

The table lists this clone with a few counts. This chain joins TRBV5-1 and TRBJ2-2, with 8 bases fitting TRBD1. V lost 0 bases, J lost 1 base, and 5 bases stayed unmatched. From germline, CDR1 is SGHRS and CDR2 YFSETQ. The CDR3 consists of 17 residues. The CDR3 DNA reads TGCGCCAGCAGCTTGGGTTGGACAGGGAAGAACACCGGGGAGCTGTTTTTT. Translated, it gives CASSLGWTGKNTGELFF.

This chain joins TRBV5-8 and TRBJ2-1; 7 bases map to TRBD1. The V and J ends lost 4 bases and 8 bases, in that order; junction bases with no gene match: 15. Germline values: CDR1 SGHTS, CDR2 YDEGEE. The CDR3 is made up of 16 amino acids. In nucleotides, the CDR3 is TGTGCCAGCAGCGGACGACAGGGTCGACACACCGATGAGCAGTTCTTC. It codes for CASSGRQGRHTDEQFF.

J is TRBJ2-4 and V is TRBV2; D perhaps matches TRBD1 (6 bases). The CDR3 loop spans 16 amino acids. Germline CDR1 and CDR2: SNHLY and FYNNEI. The V end lost 6 bases, the J end lost 0 bases, and 15 bases lay between the germline ends. CDR3 bases: TGTGCCAGCAGAACCGGGACATCTCTAGCCAAAAACATTCAGTACTTC. Translating gives CASRTGTSLAKNIQYF.